Here is one TCR delta chain with its context. As a fraction of the sample, this clone is large (0.1 to 1%). The clone's antigen remains unknown. No quality values exist for individual bases; no much larger clone is one base distant. The sample originates from a study of delta chains in infants with herpesvirus infections (dated by TCRdb to 2021 to 2023). About the study as a whole: From birth, the study prospectively followed a Ugandan infant birth cohort to characterize gammadelta T cell responses to primary cytomegalovirus (CMV) infection. Infant blood samples fell into approximate age groups of 1.5, 4, 8 and 12 months. Previously published Belgian fetal and cord blood gammadelta TCR data were included only for comparison and were not generated in this cohort. The study looked for a public fetal Vdelta1/Vgamma8 gammadelta TCR clonotype in infants infected with CMV after birth. gammadelta TCRs were sequenced from PBMC of 18 CMV-infected infants (one congenitally infected) and several CMV-uninfected infants with enough sample available.

The library was made by RT-PCR. To generate TCR cDNA, RNA from PBMC was reverse transcribed using SuperScript II together with primers specific for the gamma chain and the delta chain. After purification with AMPure XP beads, the cDNA was amplified and indexed with Illumina adapters using the Nextera XT Index Kit. Sequencing of gammadelta TCR libraries was carried out on an Illumina MiSeq using a V2 300-cycle kit. As for the original processing: Using MiXCR v2.1.12, CDR3 sequences were assembled, and reads were mapped onto D, J and V genes obtained from GenBank. Repertoire analyses of the CDR3 clonotypes were performed with VDJtools v1.2.1. TCRdb reprocessed the public data with the CATT caller; entries with the same nucleotide sequence were combined afterwards. TCRdb, not the authors, supplied the V and J calls. In this sample the table shows some 400 delta-chain clones, approximately 7.4% of which occur a single time. The ten top clones hold about 16% of the sample.

The research as a whole found: The frequency of the public clonotype among Vdelta1 cells appeared to be inversely correlated with age at infection and fell quickly, apparently not lasting beyond roughly 2 months. The public clonotype was found only at the first time point after infection and was absent in uninfected infants and in those infected after 120 days. In CMV-uninfected infants, the public clonotype might still be present but below the detection limit. The public Vdelta1 clonotype was detected in about 20% of the 18 CMV-infected infants, namely three infected postnatally before 120 days of age and the congenitally infected infant. A small sample size and the lack of race- or environment-matched controls were noted by the authors, because CMV is acquired by nearly all Ugandans before adulthood.

In Kampala, Uganda, pregnant women receiving prenatal care were recruited and their infants were enrolled, and documentation of maternal HIV status was required. Families received weekly visits, and collection of infant clinical information, oral swabs and peripheral blood began at 6 weeks of age and continued every 4 months after that. Blood was collected in heparin tubes, and PBMC were isolated by Ficoll-Paque density gradient centrifugation and cryopreserved. CDR1 TSWWSYY and CDR2 QGS are derived from the germline V gene. The CDR3 has 20 amino acids, counting the end cysteine and phenylalanine. Only the CDR3 portion is preserved as DNA: 60 bases, with reading frame beginning at the first base. Germline trimming: 5 bases from V, 0 bases from J; junction bases outside gene matches: 17.

The specimen was peripheral blood, collected at time point 2 of longitudinal follow-up. The TCR was taken from a human donor who was a Ugandan infant, either HIV-exposed or HIV-unexposed (not recorded which). The sequence is built from TRDV1 and TRDJ1, with TRDD3 matching 11 junction bases. The DNA reads as follows: TGTGCTCTTGGGACCCTCGCACAAAACTGGGGGATAGAGTACACCGATAAACTCATCTTT. This gives the protein CALGTLAQNWGIEYTDKLIF.